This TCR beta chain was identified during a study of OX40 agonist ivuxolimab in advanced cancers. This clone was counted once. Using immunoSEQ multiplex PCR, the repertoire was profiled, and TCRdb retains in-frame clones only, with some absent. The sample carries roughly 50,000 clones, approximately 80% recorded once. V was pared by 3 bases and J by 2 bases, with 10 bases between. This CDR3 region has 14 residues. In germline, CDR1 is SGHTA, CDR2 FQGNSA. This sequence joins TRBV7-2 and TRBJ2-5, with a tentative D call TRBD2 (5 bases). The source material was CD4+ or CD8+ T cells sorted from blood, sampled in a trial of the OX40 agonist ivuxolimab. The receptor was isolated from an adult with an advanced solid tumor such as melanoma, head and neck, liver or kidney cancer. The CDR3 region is CASSLAGIQETQYF. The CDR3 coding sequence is TGTGCCAGCAGCTTGGCCGGGATTCAAGAGACCCAGTACTTC.